These 22 T cell receptor beta chains share one sample of origin, sequenced in a study of prognosis after radiotherapy for stage I lung cancer. Amplification of the TCR beta CDR3 (from genomic DNA) was done by two-round multiplex PCR. The authors ran first-round PCR with primers specific to each TRBV and TRBJ gene. Each CDR3 protein gets one entry after TCRdb re-called the multiplex PCR reads with MiXCR. The sample comprises 50,000 or so distinct CDR3 sequences, roughly 35% of which are singletons, and 9.2% rests with the top ten. The material sequenced was PBMCs, taken before or after stereotactic body radiation therapy (not recorded which). The origin of the receptors is a donor aged 50 or older with non-small cell lung cancer.

About this clonotype itself: Just one base apart from a much larger clone, this may be a read error. V gene TRBV6-2 or TRBV6-3 combines with J gene TRBJ2-3, with a weak D call TRBD1 (5 bases). CDR1 MNHEY and CDR2 SVGEGT come from the germline V gene. The CDR3 is 12 amino acids. The CDR3 sequence is CASRDNTDMQYF. In nucleotides, the CDR3 is TGTGCCAGCAGGGACAACACAGATATGCAGTATTTT.

This clonotype came up many times. This chain joins TRBV5-4 and TRBJ2-2; the D is unclear. Trimming removed 0 bases at V and 6 bases at J, with 3 bases between. CDR3 length: 12 amino acids. Germline assignment: CDR1 SGHNT and CDR2 YYREEE (reference sequence). The CDR3 DNA follows: TGTGCCAGCAGCTTGGCCCCCGGGGAGCTGTTTTTT. This encodes CASSLAPGELFF. The whole variable domain, filled in from reference TRBV5-4 and TRBJ2-2, reads ETGVTQSPTHLIKTRGQQVTLRCSSQSGHNTVSWYQQALGQGPQFIFQYYREEENGRGNFPPRFSGLQFPNYSSELNVNALELDDSALYLCASSLAPGELFFGEGSRLTVL.

This clonotype came up many times. The V and J genes are TRBV5-1 and TRBJ2-3; the D gene is possibly TRBD1 (6 bases). The germline CDR1 and CDR2 sequences are SGHRS and YFSETQ. The CDR3 contains 15 residues. The germline V and J ends were trimmed by 5 bases and 3 bases, with 16 bases remaining between them. The CDR3 protein is CASRLQGGSTDTQYF. CDR3 nucleotide sequence: TGCGCCAGCAGGCTACAGGGTGGGTCGACAGATACGCAGTATTTT.

This clonotype was found many times. The chain couples TRBV4-2 to TRBJ2-1, with D perhaps assigned TRBD1 or TRBD2 (5 bases each). V lost 4 bases, J lost 14 bases, and 21 bases lay in between. This CDR3 is 14 amino acids long. Germline V gives CDR1 LGHNA, CDR2 YNFKEQ. This CDR3 reads CASSRPEAGMDKFF. The CDR3 DNA reads TGTGCCAGCAGCCGCCCGGAGGCCGGGATGGACAAGTTCTTC.

In this sample, this clonotype turned up many times. One end of the junction fails to match germline, which may point to a read error. V and J are TRBV5-1 and TRBJ2-3; D tentatively reads TRBD1 or TRBD2 (7 bases each). Germline CDR1 reads SGHRS; CDR2 reads YFSETQ. The CDR3 length is 15 residues. DNA of the CDR3: TGTGCCAGCAGCTTGGGAGGGGGCGGGACAGATACGCAGTATTTT. The encoded protein is CASSLGGGGTDTQYF.

This clonotype was counted at least ten times. The V and J genes are TRBV3-1 and TRBJ2-2; TRBD1 might be the D (5 bases). Trimming cost V 1 base and J 4 bases, with 13 bases left between them. The CDR3 loop spans 16 amino acids. Germline values: CDR1 LGHDT, CDR2 YNNKEL (reference sequence). The CDR3 reads CASSQVRPQGTGELFF. CDR3 nucleotides: TGTGCCAGCAGCCAAGTAAGGCCCCAGGGCACCGGGGAGCTGTTTTTT.

This clonotype was counted at least ten times. This sequence joins TRBV7-9 and TRBJ1-5; D remains ambiguous. Trimming left V 0 bases short and J 1 base short, with 13 bases between. The CDR3 runs to 17 residues. CDR1 is SEHNR, CDR2 FQNEAQ, per germline (reference sequence). CDR3 loop: CASSLAVSGGSNQPQHF. As DNA, the CDR3 is TGTGCCAGCAGCTTAGCCGTGTCAGGCGGGAGCAATCAGCCCCAGCATTTT.

The table lists this clonotype with many counts. This chain connects TRBV2 to TRBJ2-7, with D possibly being TRBD2 (6 bases). Per the germline V gene, CDR1 is SNHLY and CDR2 is FYNNEI. This CDR3 is 15 amino acids long. V was trimmed by 6 bases and J by 3 bases, leaving 18 bases between them. The CDR3 is CASRGGQGLFYEQYF. The CDR3 DNA is TGTGCCAGCAGAGGAGGGCAGGGTCTTTTCTACGAGCAGTACTTC.

A note on this clonotype: This sequence is one base from a far larger clone and is likely a read error. The chain combines TRBV6-1 with TRBJ2-5; D may be TRBD1 (5 bases). The CDR3 runs 15 residues. Germline V gene lookup returns CDR1 MNHNS and CDR2 SASEGT. Trimming stripped 7 bases from V and 5 bases from J, with 20 bases between. CDR3 sequence reads: CASISVGANMETQYF. As DNA, the CDR3 is TGTGCCAGCATTTCGGTAGGGGCGAACATGGAGACCCAGTACTTC.

Remarks on this clonotype: A much larger clone lies a single base off, so this may be a read error. This chain joins TRBV18 and TRBJ2-2; 11 positions agree with TRBD2. CDR3 size: 15 residues. CDR1 and CDR2 from the germline V gene are KGHSH and LQKENI. CDR3 loop: CASSGLAANTWELFF. In DNA, the CDR3 is TGTGCCAGCTCGGGACTAGCGGCGAACACCTGGGAGCTGTTTTTT.

In its sample, this clonotype was seen many times. V and J are TRBV28 and TRBJ1-2, with D uncertain. Germline lookup yields CDR1 MDHEN and CDR2 SYDVKM. The CDR3 length is 14 residues. Trimming left V 5 bases short and J 8 bases short, with 18 bases between. CDR3 sequence reads: CASSPQPTPGGYTF. The CDR3 DNA reads TGTGCCAGCAGTCCACAACCGACCCCGGGCGGCTACACCTTC.

In its sample, this clonotype was seen many times. The V gene is TRBV2, the J gene TRBJ1-5; D not certain. The CDR3 spans 14 residues. Trimming pared 6 bases from V and 4 bases from J, leaving 13 bases between. Germline CDR1 SNHLY, CDR2 FYNNEI. CDR3 nucleotide sequence: TGTGCCAGCAGCGGGGTATATCGGAATCAGCCCCAGCATTTT. Amino acids: CASSGVYRNQPQHF.

This clonotype was seen more than once but under ten times. This may arise from a read error, as a much more abundant clone is one base away. The chain recombines TRBV6-1 with TRBJ1-5, with no clear D. Deletions cut 6 bases from V and 10 bases from J, with 16 bases between. Germline V gene lookup returns CDR1 MNHNS and CDR2 SASEGT. This CDR3 spans 13 amino acids. The CDR3 DNA reads as TGTGCCAGCAGGGCGATGAGATTTCATCCCCAGCATTTT. Its translation: CASRAMRFHPQHF.

This clonotype was found many times. This rearrangement joins TRBV9 to TRBJ1-3; the D is unclear. V lost 0 bases to trimming and J lost 1 base, with 5 bases between them. This CDR3 region has 14 residues. Germline lookup yields CDR1 SGDLS and CDR2 YYNGEE. The DNA for the CDR3 is TGTGCCAGCAGCGTAGATCTATCTGGAAACACCATATATTTT. Protein sequence: CASSVDLSGNTIYF.

In the case of this clonotype: Given a much more abundant clone one base away, this may be a read error. The chain is built from TRBV6-2 or TRBV6-3 and TRBJ2-5; D is ambiguous. The CDR3 extends over 16 amino acids. V dropped 6 bases and J dropped 2 bases, with 19 bases sitting between them. Germline lookup yields CDR1 MNHEY and CDR2 SVGEGT. The CDR3 here is CASSPGIASSQETQYF. The CDR3 coding sequence is TGTGCCAGCAGCCCCGGAATAGCATCTTCTCAAGAGACCCAGTACTTC.

This clonotype was recorded many times. The chain's CDR3 is CASSPQDKNTEAFF. Written as DNA, the CDR3 is TGTGCCAGCAGCCCACAGGACAAGAACACTGAAGCTTTCTTT. This chain links TRBV27 with TRBJ1-1, with D possibly TRBD1 on 5 matching bases. Germline CDR1 is MNHEY and CDR2 is SMNVEV (reference sequence). V was pared by 6 bases and J by 1 base, with 12 bases between. The length of the CDR3 is 14 residues.

Remarks on this clonotype: A far larger clone is one nucleotide away, so this likely arose from a read error. This chain joins TRBV6-5 and TRBJ2-7; the D is unclear. In germline, CDR1 is MNHEY, CDR2 SVGAGI. V lost 2 bases and J lost 2, with 7 bases in between. This CDR3 has 13 residues. CDR3 bases: TGTGCCAGCAGTTACAGTGGGGCCTACGAGCAGTACTTC. It specifies CASSYSGAYEQYF.

On this clonotype itself: This clone may be a read error of a much larger clone one base away. The chain links TRBV6-4 to TRBJ1-1, with 8 nucleotides matching TRBD1. The J segment lost 12 bases and the V segment lost 6 bases, leaving 15 bases of the junction unmatched. The germline gives CDR1 MRHNA, CDR2 SNTAGT. The CDR3 totals 14 residues. CDR3 in amino acids: CASRTAGTGLSSFF. CDR3 DNA sequence: TGTGCCAGCAGAACGGCCGGGACAGGCCTCAGTTCTTTCTTT.

This clonotype was observed at least ten times. The CDR3: CASSDTGGRVAFF. In DNA form, the CDR3 reads TGTGCCAGCAGTGACACAGGGGGGAGAGTGGCTTTCTTT. V is TRBV2 and J is TRBJ1-1; 8 nucleotides agree with TRBD1. This CDR3 comprises 13 residues. J lost 11 bases, V lost 3 bases, and 8 bases had no gene match. Germline CDR1 SNHLY, CDR2 FYNNEI.

Details on this clonotype: A single base separates this from a much larger clone, so it may be a read error. V usage is TRBV20-1 and J usage is TRBJ2-5; D possibly corresponds to TRBD1 (5 bases). Germline lookup yields CDR1 DFQATT and CDR2 SNEGSKA (reference sequence). Trimming removed 6 bases from V and 4 bases from J, with 21 bases in between. The CDR3 loop spans 15 amino acids. The CDR3 sequence: CSAHVTASRGETQYF. DNA of the CDR3: TGCAGTGCCCACGTAACAGCGAGTAGGGGAGAGACCCAGTACTTC.

Many counts were recorded for this clonotype. V gene TRBV6-1 combines with J gene TRBJ2-7, with D maybe TRBD1 (6 bases). Germline lookup yields CDR1 MNHNS and CDR2 SASEGT. V gave up 6 bases and J gave up 2 bases, with 14 bases separating them. This CDR3 is 14 amino acids long. The CDR3 region is CASRKPGDPYEQYF. The CDR3 coding sequence is TGTGCCAGCAGAAAACCAGGGGATCCCTACGAGCAGTACTTC.

The table lists this clonotype with many counts. The genes are TRBV7-2 and TRBJ2-6; TRBD1 is a possible D gene (6 bases). V lost 5 bases and J 4 bases, leaving 9 bases between the germline ends. The CDR3 consists of 14 residues. Germline V gene lookup returns CDR1 SGHTA and CDR2 FQGNSA. In DNA, the CDR3 is TGTGCCAGCAGCCCAAGGGGGGGGGCCAACGTCCTGACTTTC. It encodes CASSPRGGANVLTF. The complete variable domain, with remaining parts taken from reference TRBV7-2 and TRBJ2-6, reads GAGVSQSPSNKVTEKGKDVELRCDPISGHTALYWYRQSLGQGLEFLIYFQGNSAPDKSGLPSDRFSAERTGGSVSTLTIQRTQQEDSAVYLCASSPRGGANVLTFGAGSRLTVL.